Listed below are T cell receptor beta chains from one sample, sequenced in a study of T-cell memory formation after mild COVID-19. Each CDR3 protein gets one entry after TCRdb re-called the 5' RACE reads with MiXCR. The sample includes tens of thousands of distinct CDR3 sequences, over 15% seen only once; the top ten take 30% to 35%. The sequencing input was PBMCs or a T cell subset sorted from them (not recorded which). These receptors all stem from an adult woman who had mild COVID-19 (a few samples of this study predate the infection). Cell type and time point are not known. CDR3s include the opening cysteine and the closing phenylalanine or tryptophan. A D gene is named only where the DNA matches it firmly. Expanded clones get a size class; other rows say once, few or many, or leave the size out.

D,J,size,V,CDR3,DNA
TRBD2,TRBJ2-3,.,TRBV4-3,CASSQRPGLAGGTDTQYF,TGCGCCAGCAGCCAGAGGCCGGGACTAGCGGGAGGTACAGATACGCAGTATTTT
.,TRBJ2-7,few,TRBV7-6,CASSLVGQGPQLGEQYF,TGTGCCAGCAGCTTAGTTGGCCAGGGCCCCCAGTTGGGTGAGCAGTACTTC
TRBD2,TRBJ2-3,.,TRBV2,CASRSGGDTDTQYF,TGTGCCAGCCGTAGCGGGGGGGACACAGATACGCAGTATTTT
.,TRBJ2-3,few,TRBV7-2,CASSFSSLTDTQYF,TGTGCCAGCAGCTTCTCCAGTCTCACAGATACGCAGTATTTT
.,TRBJ2-2,few,TRBV12-3/TRBV12-4,CASSLLGVTNTGELFF,TGTGCCAGCAGTTTACTCGGGGTCACAAACACCGGGGAGCTGTTTTTT
.,TRBJ2-7,few,TRBV7-2,CASSFGPGSAYEQYF,TGTGCCAGCAGCTTTGGTCCAGGGTCCGCCTACGAGCAGTACTTC
.,TRBJ2-7,.,TRBV5-1,CASSSGGDGGGFEQYF,TGCGCCAGCAGCTCCGGGGGAGATGGAGGGGGGTTCGAGCAGTACTTC
.,TRBJ2-6,many,TRBV6-6,CASSYGVSHHSGANVLTF,TGTGCCAGCAGTTACGGGGTCAGCCACCACTCTGGGGCCAACGTCCTGACTTTC
.,TRBJ1-1,few,TRBV7-9,CASSDRLGNTEAFF,TGTGCCAGCAGCGACAGACTGGGGAACACTGAAGCTTTCTTT
.,TRBJ2-5,few,TRBV7-9,CASRRDTIGETQYF,TGTGCCAGCAGACGGGACACCATAGGAGAGACCCAGTACTTC
TRBD1,TRBJ1-5,.,TRBV5-1,CASSIGTAQNQPQHF,TGCGCCAGCAGCATAGGGACAGCTCAGAATCAGCCCCAGCATTTT
.,TRBJ2-5,few,TRBV5-1,CASSLGDSTEETQYF,TGCGCCAGCAGCTTGGGGGACTCAACCGAGGAGACCCAGTACTTC
.,TRBJ2-5,.,TRBV19,CASSISILETQYF,TGTGCCAGTAGTATAAGTATTTTAGAGACCCAGTACTTC
TRBD2,TRBJ2-7,.,TRBV4-3,CASSQLRGGLSNEQYF,TGCGCCAGCAGCCAGCTCCGGGGGGGGCTATCAAACGAGCAGTACTTC
.,TRBJ2-7,.,TRBV9,CASSAPGGAPYEQYF,TGTGCCAGCAGCGCCCCAGGGGGGGCCCCCTACGAGCAGTACTTC
.,TRBJ2-3,few,TRBV9,CASSVGSYSTDTQYF,TGTGCCAGCAGCGTAGGGAGTTATAGCACAGATACGCAGTATTTT
.,TRBJ2-3,.,TRBV7-9,CASSHSTGNTDTQYF,TGTGCCAGCAGCCACAGTACAGGGAACACAGATACGCAGTATTTT
.,TRBJ2-7,few,TRBV20-1,CSARDGIGSATYEQYF,TGCAGTGCTAGAGATGGGATCGGTAGCGCTACCTACGAGCAGTACTTC
.,TRBJ2-1,few,TRBV19,CASSPDRSNEQFF,TGTGCCAGTAGTCCCGACAGGTCCAATGAGCAGTTCTTC
TRBD1,TRBJ1-1,few,TRBV5-1,CASSPGQITEAFF,TGCGCCAGCAGCCCGGGACAGATCACTGAAGCTTTCTTT
TRBD1,TRBJ2-5,few,TRBV25-1,CASSEYGKGAGETQYF,TGTGCCAGCAGTGAATATGGGAAGGGGGCTGGGGAGACCCAGTACTTC
TRBD2,TRBJ2-1,few,TRBV20-1,CSAPGEAGDYNEQFF,TGCAGTGCCCCAGGTGAAGCGGGGGATTACAATGAGCAGTTCTTC
TRBD1,TRBJ2-1,.,TRBV5-1,CASSLRQGSNEQFF,TGCGCCAGCAGCTTGCGACAGGGAAGCAATGAGCAGTTCTTC
.,TRBJ2-1,medium-sized,TRBV7-6,CASSLVEGGGEQFF,TGTGCCAGCAGCTTAGTGGAGGGAGGGGGTGAGCAGTTCTTC
.,TRBJ1-5,few,TRBV12-3/TRBV12-4,CASSLAPGPSNQPQHF,TGTGCCAGCAGTTTGGCGCCAGGGCCTAGCAATCAGCCCCAGCATTTT
TRBD2,TRBJ2-2,many,TRBV19,CASFSTGGTGELFF,TGTGCCAGTTTTTCCACGGGAGGTACCGGGGAGCTGTTTTTT
.,TRBJ2-3,.,TRBV15,CATQDFPTSTDTQYF,TGTGCCACCCAGGACTTCCCCACCAGCACAGATACGCAGTATTTT
.,TRBJ1-6,many,TRBV7-6,CASSPDGTYNSPLHF,TGTGCCAGCAGCCCGGACGGGACCTATAATTCACCCCTCCACTTT
.,TRBJ2-7,.,TRBV7-9,CASSRTGGPYF,TGTGCCAGCAGTAGAACAGGAGGCCCGTATTTC
TRBD1,TRBJ1-1,.,TRBV5-1,CASSLANEGTADTEAFF,TGCGCCAGCAGCTTGGCCAACGAAGGGACAGCGGACACTGAAGCTTTCTTT
.,TRBJ2-5,few,TRBV9,CASSPGTTWRETQYF,TGTGCCAGCAGCCCAGGGACAACCTGGCGGGAGACCCAGTACTTC
.,TRBJ2-1,few,TRBV9,CASSIRTENNEQFF,TGTGCCAGCAGCATTCGGACTGAAAACAATGAGCAGTTCTTC
.,TRBJ1-2,.,TRBV11-3,CASRGISYGYTF,TGTGCCAGCAGAGGTATTAGCTATGGCTACACCTTC
.,TRBJ1-1,.,TRBV25-1,CASSEWGFVTEAFF,TGTGCCAGCAGTGAATGGGGGTTTGTCACTGAAGCTTTCTTT
TRBD2,TRBJ2-1,.,TRBV5-1,CASSPGPGGNEQFF,TGCGCCAGCAGCCCGGGACCCGGGGGGAATGAGCAGTTCTTC
.,TRBJ2-7,few,TRBV4-1,CASSKLESSYEQYF,TGCGCCAGCAGCAAGTTGGAGAGCTCCTACGAGCAGTACTTC
TRBD2,TRBJ2-3,few,TRBV29-1,CSVDLQGGADTQYF,TGCAGCGTTGATCTCCAGGGAGGGGCAGATACGCAGTATTTT